Following are 14 T cell receptor beta chains from one sample sequenced in a study of T cell changes during pregnancy in multiple sclerosis (dated by TCRdb to between 2018 and 2021). Library preparation used the immunoSEQ multiplex PCR assay. TCRdb limited this immuneACCESS table to in-frame rearrangements with V and J called. A share of clones is missing; checked studies link under half to unresolved V genes, and the rest is unexplained. For this sample the table gives roughly 50,000 clones, of which around 94% were detected only once. Around 0.25% of the sample is taken by the ten largest. Specimen: CD4+ T cells from peripheral blood mononuclear cells, collected in the third trimester of pregnancy. Receptors were obtained from a female donor with multiple sclerosis, enrolled in a pregnancy study.

The rearrangement uses TRBV7-8 and TRBJ1-5; 7 bases line up with TRBD1. This CDR3 has 14 residues. V lost 6 bases and J lost 3; bases outside the gene matches: 5. Germline values: CDR1 SGHVS, CDR2 FQNEAQ. The CDR3 nucleotides are TGTGCCAGCAGTCCCGGACAGGCCAATCAGCCCCAGCATTTT. This sequence encodes CASSPGQANQPQHF.

The chain recombines TRBV27 with TRBJ1-5, with D uncertain. Trimming stripped 3 bases from V and 6 bases from J, with 12 bases between. This CDR3 has 14 residues. The V gene's germline CDR1 is MNHEY and CDR2 SMNVEV (reference sequence). In DNA form, the CDR3 reads TGTGCCAGCAGTTTTAGTGGGGAGGGTCAGCCCCAGCATTTT. Translating it yields CASSFSGEGQPQHF.

The genes are TRBV7-9 and TRBJ1-1; D call uncertain. V lost 4 bases to trimming and J lost 1 base, with 7 bases between them. The CDR3 length is 13 residues. CDR1 and CDR2 from the germline V gene are SEHNR and FQNEAQ (reference sequence). The CDR3 loop is CASSSLGNTEAFF. The CDR3, as DNA: TGTGCCAGCAGCTCCCTCGGGAACACTGAAGCTTTCTTT.

This rearrangement joins TRBV5-1 to TRBJ2-3, with TRBD1 matching over 9 bases. V trimming: 4 bases; J trimming: 3 bases; junction bases outside the gene matches: 3. CDR1 and CDR2 from the germline V gene are SGHRS and YFSETQ. The CDR3 is made up of 14 amino acids. The CDR3 sequence is CASSEQGATDTQYF. The CDR3 coding sequence is TGCGCCAGCAGCGAACAGGGGGCAACAGATACGCAGTATTTT.

The J gene is TRBJ2-2, the V gene TRBV5-1; 8 bases are shared with TRBD2. Germline V CDR1 and CDR2: SGHRS, YFSETQ. With V trimmed by 0 bases and J by 4 bases, 23 bases remained unmatched. This CDR3 is 22 amino acids long. The CDR3 reads CASSLEGPQGGRPPTGTGELFF. The CDR3 region has the DNA TGCGCCAGCAGCTTGGAAGGCCCCCAGGGCGGGAGGCCCCCCACGGGCACCGGGGAGCTGTTTTTT.

The chain joins TRBV2 to TRBJ1-1, with TRBD1 matching 8 bases. This CDR3 contains 14 residues. The germline CDR1 and CDR2 sequences are SNHLY and FYNNEI. Unmatched junction bases numbered 6, after V lost 4 bases and J lost 5 bases. The CDR3 is CASSVLQGDTEAFF. CDR3 in DNA: TGTGCCAGCAGTGTACTACAGGGGGATACTGAAGCTTTCTTT.

The DNA for the CDR3 is TGCGCCAGCAGTGATCCGGGACTAATGAATGACAATGAGCAGTTCTTC. Protein sequence: CASSDPGLMNDNEQFF. The genes are TRBV10-1 and TRBJ2-1; TRBD2 matches at 7 bases. V trimming: 3 bases; J trimming: 5 bases; junction bases outside the gene matches: 10. Germline V gives CDR1 WNHNN, CDR2 SYGVQD (reference sequence). The CDR3 is made up of 16 amino acids.

This clone was seen a single time. The junction departs from germline at one end; a sequencing error may be responsible. The chain recombines TRBV5-4 with TRBJ2-7; TRBD2 agrees at 12 bases. This CDR3 region has 14 residues. Germline assignment: CDR1 SGHNT and CDR2 YYREEE (reference sequence). The DNA of the CDR3 is TGTGCCAGCAGCTTGGCGCTAGCGGGAGGGCCCCCGGTCTTC. This codes for CASSLALAGGPPVF.

The rearrangement links TRBV18 to TRBJ2-2; 8 nucleotides line up with TRBD1. J was trimmed by 4 bases and V by 5 bases; bases with no gene match: 6. The CDR3 has 15 residues. Germline V gives CDR1 KGHSH, CDR2 LQKENI. For the CDR3, the DNA is TGTGCCAGCTCAGCGTCGGACAGGGTCACCGGGGAGCTGTTTTTT. Translating gives CASSASDRVTGELFF.

This clone was picked up one time. This chain uses TRBV5-1 with TRBJ2-2; 7 nucleotides match TRBD1. Germline-derived CDR1 and CDR2 are SGHRS and YFSETQ. The CDR3 is made up of 15 amino acids. The V and J ends lost 0 bases and 3 bases, in that order; junction bases with no gene match: 2. CDR3 DNA sequence: TGCGCCAGCAGCTTGGACAGGGGTTACACCGGGGAGCTGTTTTTT. Encoded protein: CASSLDRGYTGELFF.

The CDR3 sequence is CASSPNDRVRGDTQYF. DNA for the CDR3: TGTGCCAGCAGCCCTAACGACAGGGTGAGGGGCGATACGCAGTATTTT. The chain combines TRBV9 with TRBJ2-3; TRBD1 aligns across 7 bases. This CDR3 is 16 amino acids long. Looked up from germline, CDR1 is SGDLS and CDR2 is YYNGEE. J lost 6 bases, V lost 4 bases, and 14 bases had no gene match.

The rearrangement links TRBV7-9 to TRBJ2-2; D is perhaps TRBD2 (6 bases). V shed 10 bases and J shed 0 bases, with 12 bases lying between them. This CDR3 comprises 14 residues. Per the germline V gene, CDR1 is SEHNR and CDR2 is FQNEAQ (reference sequence). CDR3: CATLSGSNTGELFF. CDR3 coding DNA: TGTGCCACCCTAAGCGGGTCGAACACCGGGGAGCTGTTTTTT.

The chain is built from TRBV9 and TRBJ2-1; a possible D gene is TRBD2 (7 bases). Germline CDR1 is SGDLS and CDR2 is YYNGEE. Trimming shortened V by 0 bases and J by 2 bases, and 18 bases separated the two germline ends. The CDR3 extends over 18 amino acids. In nucleotides, the CDR3 is TGTGCCAGCAGCGTAGGAATGCTGGGCGGGGGCCCCTACAATGAGCAGTTCTTC. Translated: CASSVGMLGGGPYNEQFF.

This rearrangement joins TRBV6-6 to TRBJ2-1; D may be TRBD2 (5 bases). Between the trimmed V and J ends, which lost 5 bases and 6 bases, there was a span of 17 bases. Germline CDR1 and CDR2: MNHNY and SVGAGI (reference sequence). This CDR3 region has 15 residues. CDR3 sequence (DNA): TGTGCCAGCAGTCTAACCCGGACTTCGAGCAATGAGCAGTTCTTC. This gives the protein CASSLTRTSSNEQFF.